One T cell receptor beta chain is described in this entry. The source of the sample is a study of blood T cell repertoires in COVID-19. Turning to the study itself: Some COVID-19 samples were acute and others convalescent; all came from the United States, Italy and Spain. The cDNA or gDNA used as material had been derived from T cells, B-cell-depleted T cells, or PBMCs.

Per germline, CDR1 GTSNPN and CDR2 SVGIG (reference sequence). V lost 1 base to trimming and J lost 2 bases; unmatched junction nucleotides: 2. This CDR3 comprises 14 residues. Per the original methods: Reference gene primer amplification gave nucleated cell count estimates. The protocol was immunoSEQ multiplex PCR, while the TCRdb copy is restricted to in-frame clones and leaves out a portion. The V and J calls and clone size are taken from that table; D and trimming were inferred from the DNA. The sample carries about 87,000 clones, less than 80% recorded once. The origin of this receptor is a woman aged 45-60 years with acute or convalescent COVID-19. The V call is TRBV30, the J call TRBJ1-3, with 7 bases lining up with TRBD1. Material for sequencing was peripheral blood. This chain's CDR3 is CAWSAGGTGNTIYF. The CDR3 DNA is TGTGCCTGGAGTGCAGGGGGGACTGGAAACACCATATATTTT.